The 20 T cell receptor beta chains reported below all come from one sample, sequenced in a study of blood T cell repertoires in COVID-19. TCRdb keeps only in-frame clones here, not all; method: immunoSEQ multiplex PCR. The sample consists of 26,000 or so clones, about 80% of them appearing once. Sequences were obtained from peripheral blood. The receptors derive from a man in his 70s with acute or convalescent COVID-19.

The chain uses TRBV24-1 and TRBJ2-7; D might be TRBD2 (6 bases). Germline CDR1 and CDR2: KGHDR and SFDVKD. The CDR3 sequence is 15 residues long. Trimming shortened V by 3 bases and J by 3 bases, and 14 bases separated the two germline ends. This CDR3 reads CATSDGLALNYEQYF. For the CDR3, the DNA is TGTGCCACCAGTGATGGGCTAGCGCTAAACTACGAGCAGTACTTC.

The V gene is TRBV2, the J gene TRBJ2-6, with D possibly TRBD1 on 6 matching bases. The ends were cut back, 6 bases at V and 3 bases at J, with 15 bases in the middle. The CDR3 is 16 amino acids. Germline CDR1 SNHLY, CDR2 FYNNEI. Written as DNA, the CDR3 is TGTGCCAGCAGAGATCCTCCAGGGGTTGGGGCCAACGTCCTGACTTTC. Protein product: CASRDPPGVGANVLTF.

This CDR3 is CASSFPESGGVDTGELFF. The CDR3 DNA reads as TGTGCCAGCAGCTTCCCAGAGTCGGGGGGAGTGGACACCGGGGAGCTGTTTTTT. V usage is TRBV7-3 and J usage is TRBJ2-2; 7 bases agree with TRBD2. This CDR3 spans 18 amino acids. After removal of 3 bases from V and 3 bases from J, the junction contained 13 bases not matched to a gene. Germline CDR1 and CDR2: SGHTA and FQGTGA.

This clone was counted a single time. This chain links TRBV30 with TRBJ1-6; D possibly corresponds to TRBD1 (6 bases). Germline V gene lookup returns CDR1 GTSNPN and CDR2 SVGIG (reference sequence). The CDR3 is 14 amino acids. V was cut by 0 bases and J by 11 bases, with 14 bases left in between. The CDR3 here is CAWSVFEGDTPLHF. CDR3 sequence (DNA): TGTGCCTGGAGTGTATTTGAAGGGGACACACCCCTCCACTTT.

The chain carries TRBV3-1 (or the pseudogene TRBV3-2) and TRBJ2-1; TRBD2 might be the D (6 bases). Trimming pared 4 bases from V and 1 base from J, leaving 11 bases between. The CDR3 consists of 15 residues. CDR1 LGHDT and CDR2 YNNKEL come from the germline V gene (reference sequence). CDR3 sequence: CASSRLVDSYNEQFF. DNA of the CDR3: TGTGCCAGCAGCCGACTAGTCGATTCCTACAATGAGCAGTTCTTC.

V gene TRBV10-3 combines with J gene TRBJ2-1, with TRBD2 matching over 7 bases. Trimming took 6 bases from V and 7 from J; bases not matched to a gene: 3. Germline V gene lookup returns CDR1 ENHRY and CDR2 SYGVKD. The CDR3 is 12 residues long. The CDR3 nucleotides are TGTGCCATCAGGGGGGGGGTAAATGAGCAGTTCTTC. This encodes CAIRGGVNEQFF.

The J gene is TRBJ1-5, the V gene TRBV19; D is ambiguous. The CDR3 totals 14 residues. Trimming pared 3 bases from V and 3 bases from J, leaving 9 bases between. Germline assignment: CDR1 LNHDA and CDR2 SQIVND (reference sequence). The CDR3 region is CASSMASINQPQHF. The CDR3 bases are TGTGCCAGTAGTATGGCCAGTATCAATCAGCCCCAGCATTTT.

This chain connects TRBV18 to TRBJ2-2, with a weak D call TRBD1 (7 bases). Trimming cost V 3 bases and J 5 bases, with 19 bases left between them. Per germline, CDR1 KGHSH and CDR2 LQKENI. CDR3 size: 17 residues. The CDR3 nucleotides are TGTGCCAGCTCACCCGCCGGTGGAGGGGGCCAAACCGGGGAGCTGTTTTTT. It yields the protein CASSPAGGGGQTGELFF.

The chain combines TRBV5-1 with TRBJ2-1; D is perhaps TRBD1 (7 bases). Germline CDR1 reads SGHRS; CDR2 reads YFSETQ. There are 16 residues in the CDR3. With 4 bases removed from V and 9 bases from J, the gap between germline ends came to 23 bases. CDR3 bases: TGCGCCAGCAGCGCCATGCAGGGGGGACAGTCTGGTGAGCAGTTCTTC. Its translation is CASSAMQGGQSGEQFF.

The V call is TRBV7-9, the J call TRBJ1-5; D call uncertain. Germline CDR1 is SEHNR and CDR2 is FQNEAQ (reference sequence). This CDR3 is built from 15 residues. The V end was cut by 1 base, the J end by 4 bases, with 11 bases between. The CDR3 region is CASSLGAGANQPQHF. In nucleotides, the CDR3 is TGTGCCAGCAGCTTAGGGGCAGGCGCTAATCAGCCCCAGCATTTT.

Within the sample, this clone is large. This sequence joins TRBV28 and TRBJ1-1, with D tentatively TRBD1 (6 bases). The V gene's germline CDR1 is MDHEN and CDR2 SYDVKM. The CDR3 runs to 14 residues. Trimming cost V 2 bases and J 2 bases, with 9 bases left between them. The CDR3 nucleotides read TGTGCCAGCAGTTTAGTAGGGGGTAACACTGAAGCTTTCTTT. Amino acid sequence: CASSLVGGNTEAFF.

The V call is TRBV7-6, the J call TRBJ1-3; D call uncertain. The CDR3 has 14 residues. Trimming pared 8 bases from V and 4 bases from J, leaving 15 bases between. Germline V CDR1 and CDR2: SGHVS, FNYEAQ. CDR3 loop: CASAYGDVGNTIYF. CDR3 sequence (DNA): TGTGCCAGCGCTTATGGAGATGTCGGAAACACCATATATTTT.

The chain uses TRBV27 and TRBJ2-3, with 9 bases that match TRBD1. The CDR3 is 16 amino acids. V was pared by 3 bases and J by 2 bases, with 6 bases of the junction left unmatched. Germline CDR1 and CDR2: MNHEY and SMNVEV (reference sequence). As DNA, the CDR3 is TGTGCCAGCAGTTTGGGACAGGGAATCAACACAGATACGCAGTATTTT. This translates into CASSLGQGINTDTQYF.

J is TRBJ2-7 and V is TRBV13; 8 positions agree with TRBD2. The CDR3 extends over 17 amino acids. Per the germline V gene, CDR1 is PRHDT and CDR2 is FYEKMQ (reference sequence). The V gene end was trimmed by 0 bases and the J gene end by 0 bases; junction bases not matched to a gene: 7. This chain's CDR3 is CASSLGGTRRSSYEQYF. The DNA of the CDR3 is TGTGCCAGCAGCTTAGGCGGGACTAGAAGGAGCTCCTACGAGCAGTACTTC.

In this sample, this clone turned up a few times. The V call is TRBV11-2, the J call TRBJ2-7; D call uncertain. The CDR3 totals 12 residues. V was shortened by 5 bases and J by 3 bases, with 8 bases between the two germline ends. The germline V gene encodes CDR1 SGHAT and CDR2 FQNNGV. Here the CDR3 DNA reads TGTGCCAGCAGCAAAAATATCTACGAGCAGTACTTC. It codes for CASSKNIYEQYF.

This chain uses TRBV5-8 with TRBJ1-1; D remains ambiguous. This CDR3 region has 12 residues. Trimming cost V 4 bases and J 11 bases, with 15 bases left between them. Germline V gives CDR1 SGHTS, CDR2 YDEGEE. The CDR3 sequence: CASSPRRDRAFF. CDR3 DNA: TGTGCCAGCAGCCCCCGGAGGGATCGGGCTTTCTTT.

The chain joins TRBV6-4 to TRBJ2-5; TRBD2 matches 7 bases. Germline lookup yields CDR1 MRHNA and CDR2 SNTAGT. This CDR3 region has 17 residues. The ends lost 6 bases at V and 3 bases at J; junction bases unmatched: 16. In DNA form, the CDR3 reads TGTGCCAGCAGCGATCCAGGGAGGGAACGTCGGGAAGAGACCCAGTACTTC. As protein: CASSDPGRERREETQYF.

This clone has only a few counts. The CDR3: CASSLWTSGTTQETQYF. The CDR3, as DNA: TGTGCCAGCAGTTTATGGACTAGCGGGACCACCCAAGAGACCCAGTACTTC. The V and J genes are TRBV28 and TRBJ2-5; TRBD2 matches 11 bases. J gave up 1 base and V 0 bases, and 4 bases lay outside the gene matches. There are 17 residues in the CDR3. Germline V CDR1 and CDR2: MDHEN, SYDVKM. Filled out from reference TRBV28 and TRBJ2-5, the complete variable domain reads DVKVTQSSRYLVKRTGEKVFLECVQDMDHENMFWYRQDPGLGLRLIYFSYDVKMKEKGDIPEGYSVSREKKERFSLILESASTNQTSMYLCASSLWTSGTTQETQYFGPGTRLLVL.

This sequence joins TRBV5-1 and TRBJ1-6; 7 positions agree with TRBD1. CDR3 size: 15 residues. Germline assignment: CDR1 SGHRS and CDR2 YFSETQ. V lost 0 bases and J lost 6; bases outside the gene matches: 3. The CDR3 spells CASSLGSGGNSPLHF. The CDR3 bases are TGCGCCAGCAGCTTGGGTTCAGGGGGTAATTCACCCCTCCACTTT.

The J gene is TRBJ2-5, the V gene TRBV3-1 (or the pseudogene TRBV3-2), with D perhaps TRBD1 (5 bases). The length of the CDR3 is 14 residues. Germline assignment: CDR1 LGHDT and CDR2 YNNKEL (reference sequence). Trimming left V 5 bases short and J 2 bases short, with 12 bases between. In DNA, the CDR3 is TGTGCCAGCAGCTTGGGGCGACAGCAAGAGACCCAGTACTTC. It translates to CASSLGRQQETQYF.